The 13 T cell receptor beta chains below were found in one sample sequenced in a study of T-cell memory formation after mild COVID-19 (TCRdb year 2021). The library was produced with 5' RACE. These reads were obtained on an Illumina NovaSeq 6000. TCRdb reprocessing: public reads trimmed at Q25 with fastp, clones called with MiXCR, in-frame beta chains kept. One record per CDR3 amino acid sequence lists the most common genes and DNA. The sample has about 280,000 distinct CDR3 sequences on record, 7.5% to 9.5% of them singletons. Clones ranked in the top ten supply approximately 23% of the sample. The sample taken for sequencing was PBMCs or a T cell subset sorted from them (not recorded which). The receptors shown here come from a young man who had mild COVID-19 (a few samples of this study predate the infection). The sample titles of this study are shuffled in the database, so cell type and time point are left out; the donor was told from shared clones.

This clonotype was observed a few times. The J gene is TRBJ2-3, the V gene TRBV7-9; D is ambiguous. Germline V gives CDR1 SEHNR, CDR2 FQNEAQ (reference sequence). CDR3 length: 15 residues. Trimming left V 5 bases short and J 3 bases short, with 15 bases between. CDR3 DNA: TGTGCCAGCAGCCCAAAGGGCCTACAGACAGATACGCAGTATTTT. This codes for CASSPKGLQTDTQYF. The variable domain in full, with the rest retrieved from reference TRBV7-9 and TRBJ2-3, is DTGVSQNPRHKITKRGQNVTFRCDPISEHNRLYWYRQTLGQGPEFLTYFQNEAQLEKSRLLSDRFSAERPKGSFSTLEIQRTEQGDSAMYLCASSPKGLQTDTQYFGPGTRLTVL.

This clonotype has more than one count but fewer than ten. The rearrangement joins TRBV6-1 to TRBJ2-7; D remains unclear. In germline, CDR1 is MNHNS, CDR2 SASEGT. This CDR3 comprises 15 residues. Deletions cut 6 bases from V and 0 bases from J, with 15 bases between. The CDR3 sequence is CASRLIRSSSYEQYF. The CDR3 DNA reads TGTGCCAGCAGGTTGATCAGGTCGTCCTCCTACGAGCAGTACTTC.

The genes are TRBV9 and TRBJ2-7; 7 bases match TRBD1. CDR1 is SGDLS, CDR2 YYNGEE, per germline. V was clipped by 0 bases and J by 4 bases; unmatched bases: 4. The CDR3 spans 14 residues. The CDR3 is CASSVATGQYEQYF. The CDR3 bases are TGTGCCAGCAGCGTAGCTACGGGACAGTACGAGCAGTACTTC.

The rearrangement links TRBV7-3 to TRBJ2-1; 11 bases are a match to TRBD1. J lost 8 bases, V lost 4 bases, and 4 bases had no gene match. CDR1 is SGHTA and CDR2 is FQGTGA in the germline V gene. The CDR3 length is 14 residues. The CDR3 here is CASSSRTGGDEQFF. Here the CDR3 DNA reads TGTGCCAGCAGCTCCCGGACAGGGGGCGATGAGCAGTTCTTC. Using reference TRBV7-3 and TRBJ2-1 for the parts outside the CDR3, the full variable domain is GAGVSQTPSNKVTEKGKYVELRCDPISGHTALYWYRQSLGQGPEFLIYFQGTGAADDSGLPNDRFFAVRPEGSVSTLKIQRTERGDSAVYLCASSSRTGGDEQFFGPGTRLTVL.

The rearrangement links TRBV7-3 to TRBJ2-3; 12 bases fit TRBD2. The CDR3 runs 15 residues. Germline CDR1 reads SGHTA; CDR2 reads FQGTGA. V lost 4 bases, J lost 6 bases, and 5 bases stayed unmatched. The CDR3 DNA sequence: TGTGCCAGCAGCTGGACTAGCGGGGAGCAGGATACGCAGTATTTT. Amino acid sequence: CASSWTSGEQDTQYF.

This clonotype showed up just a few times. V usage is TRBV12-3 or TRBV12-4 and J usage is TRBJ2-1; D could derive from TRBD1 or TRBD2 (5 bases each). V gave up 7 bases and J gave up 4 bases, with 14 bases separating them. CDR3 length: 14 residues. CDR3 coding DNA: TGTGCCAGCACTTACCGGGACGGATACAATGAGCAGTTCTTC. It is translated as CASTYRDGYNEQFF.

This clonotype was counted a few times. The J gene is TRBJ2-2, the V gene TRBV7-2; D uncertain. This CDR3 has 13 residues. V was clipped by 5 bases and J by 5 bases, with 9 bases between them. Germline V gene data show CDR1 as SGHTA and CDR2 as FQGNSA. CDR3 coding DNA: TGTGCCAGCAGCCCCGCCCGGACCGGGGAGCTGTTTTTT. This translates into CASSPARTGELFF.

This clonotype was counted a few times. The rearrangement joins TRBV30 to TRBJ1-2; D unresolved. With 3 bases removed from V and 2 bases from J, the gap between germline ends came to 10 bases. CDR3 size: 13 residues. Germline values: CDR1 GTSNPN, CDR2 SVGIG (reference sequence). CDR3 nucleotide sequence: TGTGCCTGGAGGACCGGGCGGAACTATGGCTACACCTTC. Protein: CAWRTGRNYGYTF.

This clonotype occurred a few times. The V and J genes are TRBV25-1 and TRBJ1-2; possibly TRBD1 for D (6 bases). V lost 4 bases and J 4 bases, leaving 19 bases between the germline ends. In germline, CDR1 is MGHDK, CDR2 SYGVNS. This CDR3 is built from 16 residues. The CDR3 here is CASSGTDSGSGYGYTF. CDR3 sequence (DNA): TGTGCCAGCAGTGGGACGGACAGTGGGTCTGGCTATGGCTACACCTTC.

This clonotype was counted between two and nine times. The chain is built from TRBV6-5 and TRBJ1-1, with TRBD1 as a possible D gene (6 bases). There are 13 residues in the CDR3. V gave up 6 bases and J gave up 7 bases, with 15 bases separating them. Germline CDR1 and CDR2: MNHEY and SVGAGI. As DNA, the CDR3 is TGTGCCAGCAGGGCACAGGGTATTAATGAAGCTTTCTTT. Translation gives CASRAQGINEAFF.

This clonotype showed up just a few times. J is TRBJ2-5 and V is TRBV5-1; D uncertain. Trimming pared 4 bases from V and 5 bases from J, leaving 9 bases between. This CDR3 contains 12 residues. Germline V CDR1 and CDR2: SGHRS, YFSETQ. CDR3: CASSPEWETQYF. The CDR3 DNA is TGCGCCAGCAGCCCCGAGTGGGAGACCCAGTACTTC.

The rearrangement uses TRBV2 and TRBJ2-3; 8 bases agree with TRBD2. Germline V CDR1 and CDR2: SNHLY, FYNNEI. The trim removed 6 bases at V and 3 bases at J, leaving 14 bases unmatched. There are 17 residues in the CDR3. CDR3 protein: CASSRPWGGGPTDTQYF. As DNA, the CDR3 is TGTGCCAGCAGCCGCCCTTGGGGCGGGGGGCCGACAGATACGCAGTATTTT.

This chain connects TRBV19 to TRBJ1-2, with unresolved D. The CDR3 sequence is 15 residues long. Germline loops: CDR1 LNHDA, CDR2 SQIVND (reference sequence). Trimming cost V 5 bases and J 6 bases, with 19 bases left between them. The CDR3 DNA is TGTGCCAGTAGTTTGGAGACCCCCGTAGAGAATGGCTACACCTTC. It translates to CASSLETPVENGYTF.